A single sample gave rise to the 20 T cell receptor beta chains below, sequenced in a study of T cells after yellow fever vaccination. TCRdb reprocessed the 5' RACE reads with MiXCR, giving one entry per CDR3 protein. The sample yields about 340,000 distinct CDR3 sequences, approximately 4% seen once. The source was PBMCs, collected 5 days after the yellow fever booster vaccination. These receptors all come from a man between 18 and 35 years old who received the YFV17D yellow fever vaccine.

This clonotype was seen ten or more times. This chain connects TRBV11-2 to TRBJ2-7; D remains unclear. The CDR3 consists of 11 residues. CDR1 SGHAT and CDR2 FQNNGV come from the germline V gene. V lost 5 bases to trimming and J lost 7 bases, with 9 bases between them. The CDR3 here is CASSLNWEQYF. DNA of the CDR3: TGTGCCAGCAGCCTTAATTGGGAGCAGTACTTC.

The table lists this clonotype with a few counts. The chain recombines TRBV29-1 with TRBJ2-2; TRBD1 aligns across 11 bases. The germline CDR1 and CDR2 sequences are SQVTM and ANQGSEA. The V and J ends lost 7 bases and 3 bases, in that order; junction bases with no gene match: 7. The CDR3 length is 15 residues. CDR3 bases: TGCAGCGCCCTCGGGACAGGGGGTTACACCGGGGAGCTGTTTTTT. Translating gives CSALGTGGYTGELFF.

This clonotype appeared a few times. The chain combines TRBV4-3 with TRBJ2-3; 11 bases agree with TRBD2. This CDR3 has 17 residues. Germline CDR1 reads LGHNA; CDR2 reads YSLEER. V dropped 3 bases and J dropped 1; count of bases not matched to a gene: 6. The CDR3 sequence is CASSHELAGERTDTQYF. The CDR3 DNA reads as TGCGCCAGCAGCCACGAACTAGCGGGGGAACGCACAGATACGCAGTATTTT.

This sequence joins TRBV5-1 and TRBJ2-3; tentatively, D is TRBD1 (6 bases). Germline V lookup: CDR1 SGHRS, CDR2 YFSETQ. The CDR3 has 16 amino acids. Trimming took 5 bases from V and 3 from J, leaving 19 bases between them. The chain's CDR3 is CASRPYRDGRTDTQYF. CDR3 nucleotides: TGCGCCAGCAGACCCTACAGGGACGGACGAACAGATACGCAGTATTTT.

This clonotype was seen only a few times. V gene TRBV10-3 combines with J gene TRBJ1-5; no reliable D call. The germline gives CDR1 ENHRY, CDR2 SYGVKD. Trimming removed 6 bases from V and 4 bases from J, with 10 bases in between. The CDR3 covers 13 residues. The CDR3 DNA reads TGTGCCATCAGAGGTGCTATTAATCAGCCCCAGCATTTT. As protein: CAIRGAINQPQHF.

This clonotype was found many times. V usage is TRBV7-9 and J usage is TRBJ2-1; 11 bases fit TRBD2. V lost 2 bases and J lost 0; bases outside the gene matches: 6. Germline assignment: CDR1 SEHNR and CDR2 FQNEAQ (reference sequence). The CDR3 is 18 residues long. This chain's CDR3 is CASSLQLAGAGSYNEQFF. The CDR3 region has the DNA TGTGCCAGCAGCTTACAACTAGCGGGGGCCGGCTCCTACAATGAGCAGTTCTTC.

This chain uses TRBV11-2 with TRBJ1-2; D is possibly TRBD1 (5 bases). The CDR3 is made up of 15 amino acids. V lost 5 bases to trimming and J lost 2 bases, with 15 bases between them. Germline-derived CDR1 and CDR2 are SGHAT and FQNNGV. The CDR3 loop is CASSPEQVPNYGYTF. The CDR3 DNA reads TGTGCCAGCAGCCCCGAACAGGTGCCGAACTATGGCTACACCTTC.

A few counts support this clonotype. The genes are TRBV11-2 and TRBJ1-1, with 7 bases identical to TRBD1. Germline CDR1 and CDR2: SGHAT and FQNNGV. J lost 0 bases, V lost 5 bases, and 15 bases had no gene match. CDR3 length equals 18 residues. CDR3 DNA sequence: TGTGCCAGCAGCCCAAGAGCCGAAGGACAGGCCTTGAACACTGAAGCTTTCTTT. Its protein is CASSPRAEGQALNTEAFF.

The chain is built from TRBV5-4 and TRBJ2-3; 9 bases map to TRBD2. With 4 bases clipped from V and 2 bases from J, the junction kept 14 bases outside the gene matches. Germline V gene lookup returns CDR1 SGHNT and CDR2 YYREEE (reference sequence). This CDR3 region has 18 residues. For the CDR3, the DNA is TGTGCCAGCAGCCCTGAGACCTTACTAGCGGGCGCCACAGATACGCAGTATTTT. Protein product: CASSPETLLAGATDTQYF. The complete variable domain, with remaining parts taken from reference TRBV5-4 and TRBJ2-3, reads ETGVTQSPTHLIKTRGQQVTLRCSSQSGHNTVSWYQQALGQGPQFIFQYYREEENGRGNFPPRFSGLQFPNYSSELNVNALELDDSALYLCASSPETLLAGATDTQYFGPGTRLTVL.

This clonotype has a handful of counts. The V gene is TRBV7-8, the J gene TRBJ2-7; D uncertain. This CDR3 comprises 12 residues. V was clipped by 2 bases and J by 4 bases, with 6 bases between them. Germline V gives CDR1 SGHVS, CDR2 FQNEAQ. CDR3 DNA: TGTGCCAGCAGCTTAAACGGGTACGAGCAGTACGTC. As protein: CASSLNGYEQYV.

The chain carries TRBV5-1 and TRBJ2-1; D assignment may be TRBD1 or TRBD2 (5 bases each). The CDR3 totals 15 residues. Germline V gives CDR1 SGHRS, CDR2 YFSETQ. V was shortened by 3 bases and J by 1 base, with 11 bases between the two germline ends. CDR3 loop: CASSSDWGSYNEQFF. The CDR3 DNA is TGCGCCAGCAGCTCAGACTGGGGGTCCTACAATGAGCAGTTCTTC.

The chain links TRBV20-1 to TRBJ1-5; possibly TRBD1 for D (6 bases). Trimming stripped 5 bases from V and 0 bases from J, with 20 bases between. CDR1 is DFQATT, CDR2 SNEGSKA, per germline (reference sequence). This CDR3 contains 17 residues. CDR3 sequence: CSAGGGVGARSNQPQHF. The CDR3, as DNA: TGCAGTGCTGGCGGCGGAGTGGGGGCGCGTAGCAATCAGCCCCAGCATTTT.

This clonotype was seen a few times. CDR3 in amino acids: CASSLRAERRSPLHF. CDR3 DNA sequence: TGTGCCAGCAGCTTAAGGGCAGAGAGGAGATCACCCCTCCACTTT. The V call is TRBV7-3, the J call TRBJ1-6; no definite D call. There are 15 residues in the CDR3. The germline V gene has CDR1 SGHTA and CDR2 FQGTGA. Trimming took 1 base from V and 10 from J, leaving 14 bases between them.

The chain combines TRBV5-1 with TRBJ1-2, with 8 bases aligning to TRBD1. The ends lost 4 bases at V and 12 bases at J; junction bases unmatched: 14. There are 14 residues in the CDR3. From germline, CDR1 is SGHRS and CDR2 YFSETQ. The CDR3 region is CASSKGQDGPPNTF. The CDR3 DNA reads as TGCGCCAGCAGCAAGGGACAGGATGGTCCCCCTAACACCTTC.

In its sample, this clonotype was seen many times. The chain recombines TRBV9 with TRBJ2-5; 13 bases fit TRBD2. Germline-derived CDR1 and CDR2 are SGDLS and YYNGEE. The CDR3 has 15 amino acids. Germline trimming cut 0 bases from V and 4 bases from J; bases unmatched to any gene: 0. The CDR3 reads CASSVGTSGGETQYF. The CDR3 nucleotides read TGTGCCAGCAGCGTAGGGACTAGCGGGGGAGAGACCCAGTACTTC.

V is TRBV24-1 and J is TRBJ2-7, with a weak D call TRBD1 (6 bases). Trimming took 0 bases from V and 2 from J, leaving 7 bases between them. CDR3 size: 14 residues. Per the germline V gene, CDR1 is KGHDR and CDR2 is SFDVKD. The CDR3: CATSDLRTAYEQYF. In DNA, the CDR3 is TGTGCCACCAGTGATTTGCGGACAGCCTACGAGCAGTACTTC.

This clonotype has ten or more counts. V and J are TRBV6-5 and TRBJ1-2; the D gene is possibly TRBD1 (5 bases). Germline V gene lookup returns CDR1 MNHEY and CDR2 SVGAGI. The CDR3 totals 15 residues. The V and J ends lost 2 bases and 7 bases respectively, with 17 bases between them. The chain's CDR3 is CASSYASWGIGGYTF. DNA of the CDR3: TGTGCCAGCAGTTACGCGTCGTGGGGGATAGGTGGCTACACCTTC.

This clonotype was picked up many times. The V call is TRBV5-1, the J call TRBJ1-6; D possibly corresponds to TRBD1 (6 bases). The germline V and J ends were trimmed by 3 bases and 10 bases, with 17 bases remaining between them. CDR3 length equals 15 residues. Germline values: CDR1 SGHRS, CDR2 YFSETQ. This CDR3 is CASSWIGTIYSPLHF. The CDR3 DNA reads TGCGCCAGCAGCTGGATCGGGACAATTTACTCACCCCTCCACTTT.

The table lists this clonotype with a few counts. The chain has TRBV12-3 or TRBV12-4 and TRBJ2-1; the match to TRBD2 covers 8 bases. The CDR3 runs to 13 residues. V trimming: 5 bases; J trimming: 7 bases; junction bases outside the gene matches: 4. DNA of the CDR3: TGTGCCAGCAGTCCGGGCGGGGGGAATGAGCAGTTCTTC. Encoded protein: CASSPGGGNEQFF.

This clonotype was recorded at least ten times. The V and J genes are TRBV5-1 and TRBJ2-3, with D uncertain. In germline, CDR1 is SGHRS, CDR2 YFSETQ. Trimming cost V 5 bases and J 0 bases, with 13 bases left between them. The CDR3 runs to 15 residues. Written as DNA, the CDR3 is TGCGCCAGCAGTTCGTGGGTCTCTAGCACAGATACGCAGTATTTT. It translates to CASSSWVSSTDTQYF.